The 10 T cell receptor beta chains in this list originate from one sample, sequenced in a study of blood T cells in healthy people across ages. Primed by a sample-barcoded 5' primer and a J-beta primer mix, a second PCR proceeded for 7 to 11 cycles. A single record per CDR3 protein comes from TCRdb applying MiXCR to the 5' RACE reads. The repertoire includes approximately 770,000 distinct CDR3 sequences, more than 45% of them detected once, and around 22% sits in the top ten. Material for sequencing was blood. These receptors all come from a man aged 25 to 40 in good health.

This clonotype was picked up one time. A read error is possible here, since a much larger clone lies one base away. CDR3: CAISEGFSCEQYF. CDR3 nucleotides: TGTGCCATCAGTGAAGGCTTCTCCTGCGAGCAGTACTTC. This chain connects TRBV10-3 to TRBJ2-7; no clear D gene. This CDR3 has 13 residues. CDR1 is ENHRY and CDR2 is SYGVKD in the germline V gene.

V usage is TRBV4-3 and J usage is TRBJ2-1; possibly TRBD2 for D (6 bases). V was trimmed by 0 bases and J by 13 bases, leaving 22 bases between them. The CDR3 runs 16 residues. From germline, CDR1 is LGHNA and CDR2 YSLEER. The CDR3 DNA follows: TGCGCCAGCAGCCAAGATCACACCACCTCGGGAGAGACCCAGTTCTTC. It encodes CASSQDHTTSGETQFF.

The CDR3 here is CASRGGALYEQYF. In DNA form, the CDR3 reads TGTGCTTCTCGCGGGGGGGCTTTGTACGAGCAGTACTTC. The chain links TRBV10-3 to TRBJ2-7, with 9 bases matching TRBD2. Germline V gene sequence: CDR1 ENHRY, CDR2 SYGVKD. The CDR3 extends over 13 amino acids.

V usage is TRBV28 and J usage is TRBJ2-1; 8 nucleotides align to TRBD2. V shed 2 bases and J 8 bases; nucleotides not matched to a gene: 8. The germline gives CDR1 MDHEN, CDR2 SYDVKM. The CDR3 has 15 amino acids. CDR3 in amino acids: CASSLGGLAPHEQFF. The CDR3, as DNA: TGTGCCAGCAGTTTAGGAGGACTAGCCCCCCATGAGCAGTTCTTC. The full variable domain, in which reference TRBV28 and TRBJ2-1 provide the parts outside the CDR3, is DVKVTQSSRYLVKRTGEKVFLECVQDMDHENMFWYRQDPGLGLRLIYFSYDVKMKEKGDIPEGYSVSREKKERFSLILESASTNQTSMYLCASSLGGLAPHEQFFGPGTRLTVL.

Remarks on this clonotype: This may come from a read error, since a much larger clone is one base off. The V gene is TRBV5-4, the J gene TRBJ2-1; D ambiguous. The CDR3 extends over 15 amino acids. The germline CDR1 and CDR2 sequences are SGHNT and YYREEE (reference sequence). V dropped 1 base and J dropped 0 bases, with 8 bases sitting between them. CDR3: CASSLTVSSYNEQFF. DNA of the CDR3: TGTGCCAGCAGCTTGACGGTTAGCTCCTACAATGAGCAGTTCTTC.

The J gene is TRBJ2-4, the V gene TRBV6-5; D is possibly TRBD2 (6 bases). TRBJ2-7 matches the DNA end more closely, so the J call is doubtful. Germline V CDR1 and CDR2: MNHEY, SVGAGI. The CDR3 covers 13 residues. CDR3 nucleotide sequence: TGTGCCAGCAGCTCTAAAGGGAGGTACGAGCAGTACTTC. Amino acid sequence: CASSSKGRYEQYF.

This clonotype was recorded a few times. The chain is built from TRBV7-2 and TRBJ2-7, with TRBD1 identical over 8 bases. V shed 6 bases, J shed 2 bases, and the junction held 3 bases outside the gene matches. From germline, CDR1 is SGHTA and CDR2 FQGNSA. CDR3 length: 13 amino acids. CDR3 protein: CASSATGAYEQYF. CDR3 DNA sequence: TGTGCCAGCAGTGCGACAGGGGCCTACGAGCAGTACTTC.

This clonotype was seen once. The CDR3 loop reads CASSEYSRDGYTF. The CDR3 bases are TGTGCCAGCAGTGAATATTCCAGGGATGGCTACACCTTC. The chain combines TRBV25-1 with TRBJ1-2, with D possibly being TRBD1 (5 bases). The germline V and J ends were trimmed by 0 bases and 6 bases, with 8 bases remaining between them. Germline V gene lookup returns CDR1 MGHDK and CDR2 SYGVNS. This CDR3 is built from 13 residues.

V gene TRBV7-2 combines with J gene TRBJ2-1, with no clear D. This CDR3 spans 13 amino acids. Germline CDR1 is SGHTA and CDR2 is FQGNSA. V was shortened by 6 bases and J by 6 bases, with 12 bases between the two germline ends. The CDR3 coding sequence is TGTGCCAGCAGACTGGGCACCTTCAATGAGCAGTTCTTC. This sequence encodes CASRLGTFNEQFF.

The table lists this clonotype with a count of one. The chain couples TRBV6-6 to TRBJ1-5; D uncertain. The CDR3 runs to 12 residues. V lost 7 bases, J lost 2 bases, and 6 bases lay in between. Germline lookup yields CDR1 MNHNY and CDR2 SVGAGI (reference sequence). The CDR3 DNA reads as TGTGCCAGCACGATTGGCAATCAGCCCCAGCATTTT. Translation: CASTIGNQPQHF.